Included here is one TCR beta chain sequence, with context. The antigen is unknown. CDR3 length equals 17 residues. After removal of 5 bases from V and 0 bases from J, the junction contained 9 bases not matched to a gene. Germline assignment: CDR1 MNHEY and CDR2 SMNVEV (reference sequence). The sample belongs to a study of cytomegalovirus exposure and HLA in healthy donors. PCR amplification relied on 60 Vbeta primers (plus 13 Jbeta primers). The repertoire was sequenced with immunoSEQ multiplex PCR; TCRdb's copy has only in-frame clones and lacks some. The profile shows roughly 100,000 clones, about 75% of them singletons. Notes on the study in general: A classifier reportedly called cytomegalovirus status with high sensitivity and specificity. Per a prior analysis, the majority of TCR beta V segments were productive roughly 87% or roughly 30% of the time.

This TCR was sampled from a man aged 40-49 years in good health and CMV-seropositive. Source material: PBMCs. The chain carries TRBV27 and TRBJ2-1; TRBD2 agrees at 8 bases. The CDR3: CASSPFVGGVSYNEQFF. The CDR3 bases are TGTGCCAGCAGTCCTTTTGTCGGGGGGGTCTCCTACAATGAGCAGTTCTTC.